This T cell receptor (beta chain) derives from a study of PD-L1 blockade in urothelial cancer. Study details: Blood was analyzed 3 weeks (second dose) and 6 weeks after treatment start. Overall study results and limits: Blood clones associated with the tumor expanded more at 3 weeks in durable-benefit patients.

Concerning this clone itself: Its antigen is not known.

Time point in this sample: pretreatment peripheral blood. The study enrolled patients with locally advanced or metastatic urothelial carcinoma. This table comes from immunoSEQ multiplex PCR, and its TCRdb copy is limited to in-frame clones, with some not included. The table has 98,000 or so clones, around 89% seen once. The CDR3 is 15 amino acids. Trimming removed 1 base from V and 1 base from J, with 10 bases in between. Germline V gene data show CDR1 as MNHNS and CDR2 as SASEGT. The sample was PBMCs, taken around atezolizumab (anti-PD-L1) treatment. The gene calls are TRBV6-1 and TRBJ2-5; maybe TRBD2 (5 bases). The source of this sequence is a man aged 55 to 70 with urothelial cancer. The CDR3 nucleotides read TGTGCCAGCAGTGAAGTTGGGCGGGCCCAAGAGACCCAGTACTTC. Encoded protein: CASSEVGRAQETQYF.